This passage covers 6 T cell receptor beta chains from one sample sequenced in a study of T cells expressing NK-cell markers. TCRdb re-called the 5' RACE reads and catalogs CDR3 proteins one per entry, DNA excluded. Recorded for this sample: more than 120,000 distinct CDR3 sequences. The specimen sequenced was blood T cells: a sorted CD56 or NKG2C T cell subset, CD4+ or CD8+ T cells, or bulk PBMC T cells (not recorded which). The receptors originated from a young man in good health.

V is TRBV14 and J is TRBJ1-1. The CDR3 covers 13 residues. Germline CDR1 and CDR2: SGHDN and FVKESK. CDR3: CASSQGGRTEAFF. The entire variable domain, with the rest obtained from reference TRBV14 and TRBJ1-1, is as follows: EAGVTQFPSHSVIEKGQTVTLRCDPISGHDNLYWYRRVMGKEIKFLLHFVKESKQDESGMPNNRFLAERTGGTYSTLKVQPAELEDSGVYFCASSQGGRTEAFFGQGTRLTVV.

The CDR3 here is CASSDISTTGTDTQYF. This chain links TRBV2 with TRBJ2-3; TCRdb outputs TRBD2, but without DNA this stays unchecked. This CDR3 region has 16 residues. CDR1 is SNHLY, CDR2 FYNNEI, per germline.

This rearrangement joins TRBV6-5 to TRBJ2-3. Germline assignment: CDR1 MNHEY and CDR2 SVGAGI. The length of the CDR3 is 14 residues. CDR3 loop: CASSYLDSTDTQYF.

V gene TRBV7-8 combines with J gene TRBJ2-5; without DNA, the TCRdb call of TRBD1 cannot be checked. Germline CDR1 and CDR2: SGHVS and FQNEAQ. The CDR3 has 13 residues. The CDR3 loop is CASNRQGEETQYF.

The chain joins TRBV30 to TRBJ1-5; TCRdb names TRBD1, which stays unverified in the absence of DNA. Germline V gives CDR1 GTSNPN, CDR2 SVGIG (reference sequence). The length of the CDR3 is 13 residues. The CDR3 loop reads CAWTIGGGQPQHF.

The V and J genes are TRBV7-8 and TRBJ2-1; TCRdb's D gene call, TRBD1, goes unchecked for lack of DNA. Germline V gives CDR1 SGHVS, CDR2 FQNEAQ. The CDR3 loop spans 14 amino acids. The CDR3 sequence is CASERAFVGNEQFF. The variable domain in full, with the rest retrieved from reference TRBV7-8 and TRBJ2-1, is GAGVSQSPRYKVAKRGQDVALRCDPISGHVSLFWYQQALGQGPEFLTYFQNEAQLDKSGLPSDRFFAERPEGSVSTLKIQRTQQEDSAVYLCASERAFVGNEQFFGPGTRLTVL.